This entry describes one TCR beta chain. This specimen belongs to a study of blood T cell repertoires in COVID-19. The V gene lost 1 base and the J gene lost 8 bases, with 15 bases spanning the gap. Germline assignment: CDR1 SGHTS and CDR2 YDEGEE. CDR3 size: 14 residues. The repertoire was sequenced with immunoSEQ multiplex PCR; TCRdb's copy has only in-frame clones and lacks some. The sample holds approximately 190,000 clones, roughly 80% seen once. This TCR was sampled from a man in his forties who had recovered from COVID-19. The chain employs TRBV5-8 and TRBJ1-2, with D tentatively TRBD1 (5 bases). Sequenced: PBMCs or T cells enriched from blood (not recorded which). In DNA, the CDR3 is TGTGCCAGCAGCTTGAGTGACAGTTCTCAGGGCTACACCTTC. Protein: CASSLSDSSQGYTF.